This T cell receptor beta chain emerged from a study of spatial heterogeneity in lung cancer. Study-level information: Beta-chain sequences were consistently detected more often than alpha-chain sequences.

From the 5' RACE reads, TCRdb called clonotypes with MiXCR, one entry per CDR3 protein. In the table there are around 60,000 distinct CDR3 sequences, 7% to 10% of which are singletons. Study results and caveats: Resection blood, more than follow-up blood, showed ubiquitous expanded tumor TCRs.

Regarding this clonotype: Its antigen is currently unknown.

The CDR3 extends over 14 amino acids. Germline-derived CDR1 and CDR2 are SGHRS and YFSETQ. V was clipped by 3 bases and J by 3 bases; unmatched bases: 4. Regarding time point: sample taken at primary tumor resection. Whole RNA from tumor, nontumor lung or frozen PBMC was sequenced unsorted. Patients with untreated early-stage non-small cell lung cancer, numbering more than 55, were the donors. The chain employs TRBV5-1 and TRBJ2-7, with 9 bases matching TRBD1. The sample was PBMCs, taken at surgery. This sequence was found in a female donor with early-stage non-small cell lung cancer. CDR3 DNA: TGCGCCAGCAGCTCTGGACAGGGGATCTACGAGCAGTACGTC. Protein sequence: CASSSGQGIYEQYV.